What follows describes a single T cell receptor (beta chain). The data stem from a study of cytomegalovirus exposure and HLA in healthy donors. Here immunoSEQ multiplex PCR was the method, and the copy in TCRdb shows in-frame clones only, minus some. The data contain approximately 120,000 clones, approximately 89% of them seen just once; the ten biggest clones take up 1.1%. This TCR derives from a young woman in good health and CMV-seronegative. Sequencing was performed on PBMCs.

For the CDR3, the DNA is TGCGCCAGCAGCTTAGCAGGGGGCTCTGGAAACACCATATATTTT. It encodes CASSLAGGSGNTIYF. The chain has TRBV5-1 and TRBJ1-3; 7 bases agree with TRBD1. The CDR3 totals 15 residues. Per the germline V gene, CDR1 is SGHRS and CDR2 is YFSETQ. With V trimmed by 2 bases and J by 0 bases, 2 bases remained unmatched.